This T cell receptor (beta chain) was captured by sequencing in a study of T cells in Graves' hyperthyroidism and ophthalmopathy. This clonotype was seen repeatedly, ten times or more. Its cognate antigen is unknown. Study outcomes and limitations: Among thyroid clonotypes expanded above 0.001, most also appeared in blood.

This CDR3 comprises 13 residues. Looked up from germline, CDR1 is MNHEY and CDR2 is SMNVEV (reference sequence). V was pared by 4 bases and J by 2 bases, with 1 base of the junction left unmatched. RNA transcripts yielded amplified TCR beta CDR3 regions. First-round RT-PCR targeting the TCR CDR3 was performed with the HTBI primer set. TCRdb redid the calling of the multiplex PCR reads with MiXCR, one entry per CDR3 protein. The sample carries around 520,000 distinct CDR3 sequences, roughly a quarter recorded once. The sequenced sample was blood. The receptor's source is a woman aged 25 to 45 with Graves' ophthalmopathy. The V gene is TRBV27, the J gene TRBJ2-7, with 8 bases that match TRBD1. CDR3 bases: TGTGCCAGCAGTTCCAGGGGGCCCTACGAGCAGTACTTC. Protein product: CASSSRGPYEQYF.